This T cell receptor beta chain was observed in a study of blood T cell repertoires in COVID-19. CDR1 and CDR2 from the germline V gene are WSHSY and SAAADI. The CDR3 consists of 15 residues. Trimming shortened V by 7 bases and J by 4 bases, and 16 bases separated the two germline ends. Method: immunoSEQ multiplex PCR; TCRdb's copy keeps in-frame clones and lacks some. Of more than 95,000 clones in the sample, over 60% are singletons; the top ten hold under 45%. The material sequenced was peripheral blood. The TCR sequence derives from a man aged 35 to 55 with active or convalescent COVID-19. This rearrangement joins TRBV10-2 to TRBJ2-2, with TRBD1 as a possible D gene (5 bases). The DNA for the CDR3 is TGCGCCAGCAACCTAGACAGAGCTATCACCGGGGAGCTGTTTTTT. It specifies CASNLDRAITGELFF.